The 7 T cell receptor beta chains below come from one sample, sequenced in a study of CXCR3-negative and CXCR3-positive naive CD8 T cells (dated by TCRdb to 2018 to 2020). Results and caveats for the whole study, not just this receptor: TRB CDR3s from CXCR3-positive naive cells showed higher hydrophobicity (lower Kidera factor 4), lower energy, and higher strength and volume indices than CXCR3-negative naive cells.

The antigens for these receptors are not known. The sequencer listed for this sample is NextSeq 550. The Human TCR Profiling Kit (MiLaboratory) was used to make UMI-labeled 5' RACE TRB cDNA libraries. TCRdb reprocessed the reads, so every CDR3 protein sequence counts as one entry and DNA is not shown. The table for this sample records around 150,000 distinct CDR3 sequences. The ten biggest clones cover over 0.35% of the sample. What was sequenced was naive CXCR3+ CD8+ T cells from blood. According to the study, the label for this sample's cell subset or site signals: CD45RO-CCR7+CD27+CD95- naive CD8+ T cells expressing CXCR3 (TNR3+). The receptors stem from a human donor in good health. Some clones in this sample may be carry-over from other donors' samples.

V usage is TRBV29-1 and J usage is TRBJ2-1; the TCRdb call, TRBD2, lacks DNA for checking. The germline V gene has CDR1 SQVTM and CDR2 ANQGSEA. There are 15 residues in the CDR3. CDR3 amino acids: CSVHGTSGTVNEQFF.

The chain carries TRBV20-1 and TRBJ2-3; TCRdb's D call of TRBD1 is untestable without DNA. Germline values: CDR1 DFQATT, CDR2 SNEGSKA (reference sequence). There are 17 residues in the CDR3. The CDR3: CSASGDSPGGITDTQYF.

The chain employs TRBV9 and TRBJ2-7; TCRdb indicates TRBD1, and absent DNA this call remains unverified. The CDR3 length is 13 residues. Germline CDR1 SGDLS, CDR2 YYNGEE. The CDR3 loop is CASSNGQGGEQYF. Variable domain in full (rest from reference TRBV9 and TRBJ2-7): DSGVTQTPKHLITATGQRVTLRCSPRSGDLSVYWYQQSLDQGLQFLIQYYNGEERAKGNILERFSAQQFPDLHSELNLSSLELGDSALYFCASSNGQGGEQYFGPGTRLTVT.

This chain links TRBV10-3 with TRBJ2-2. Germline CDR1 ENHRY, CDR2 SYGVKD. The CDR3 runs 11 residues. The CDR3 spells CAISERWELFF.

The rearrangement uses TRBV25-1 and TRBJ2-7. Germline V gives CDR1 MGHDK, CDR2 SYGVNS. This CDR3 has 15 residues. The CDR3 region is CASSDLETPSYEQYF.

The chain carries TRBV7-9 and TRBJ2-7; TCRdb reports TRBD2, a call that lacks DNA to check it against. From germline, CDR1 is SEHNR and CDR2 FQNEAQ (reference sequence). The CDR3 is 13 amino acids. The CDR3 spells CASRTSADYEQYF.

This chain connects TRBV4-3 to TRBJ2-7; TCRdb's D call, TRBD2, is unchecked because there is no DNA. CDR1 and CDR2 from the germline V gene are LGHNA and YSLEER. The CDR3 runs to 16 residues. CDR3 sequence reads: CASSQDQRGFLSEQYF.